The clone carrying this T cell receptor (beta chain) was counted only a few times. This record belongs to a study of OX40 agonist ivuxolimab in advanced cancers. TCRdb's table, derived via immunoSEQ multiplex PCR, lists solely in-frame clones and lacks some. Of some 45,000 clones listed, 70% to 90% were seen once; the top ten hold around 37%. The CDR3 loop spans 15 amino acids. The germline gives CDR1 SNHLY, CDR2 FYNNEI. The V gene lost 7 bases and the J gene lost 0 bases, with 14 bases spanning the gap. Sequencing used CD4+ or CD8+ T cells sorted from blood, obtained in a trial of the OX40 agonist ivuxolimab. The gene calls are TRBV2 and TRBJ2-3; D gene ambiguous. The clonotype comes from an adult with an advanced solid tumor such as melanoma, head and neck, liver or kidney cancer. CDR3 DNA: TGTGCCAGCATCCCCAGGTACTCTAGCACAGATACGCAGTATTTT. Translation: CASIPRYSSTDTQYF.